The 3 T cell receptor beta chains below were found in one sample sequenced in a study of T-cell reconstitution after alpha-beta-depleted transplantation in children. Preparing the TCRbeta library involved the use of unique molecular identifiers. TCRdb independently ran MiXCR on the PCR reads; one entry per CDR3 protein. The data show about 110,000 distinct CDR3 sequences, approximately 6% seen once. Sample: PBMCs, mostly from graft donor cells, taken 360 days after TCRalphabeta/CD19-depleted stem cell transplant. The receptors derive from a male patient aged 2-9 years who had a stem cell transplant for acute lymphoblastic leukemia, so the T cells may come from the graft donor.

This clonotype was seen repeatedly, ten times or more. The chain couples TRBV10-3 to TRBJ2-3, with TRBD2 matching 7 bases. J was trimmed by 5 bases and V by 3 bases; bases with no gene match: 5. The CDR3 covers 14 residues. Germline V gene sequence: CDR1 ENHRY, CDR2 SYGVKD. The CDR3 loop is CAISDLGREDTQYF. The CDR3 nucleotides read TGTGCCATCAGTGACCTAGGGAGGGAAGATACGCAGTATTTT.

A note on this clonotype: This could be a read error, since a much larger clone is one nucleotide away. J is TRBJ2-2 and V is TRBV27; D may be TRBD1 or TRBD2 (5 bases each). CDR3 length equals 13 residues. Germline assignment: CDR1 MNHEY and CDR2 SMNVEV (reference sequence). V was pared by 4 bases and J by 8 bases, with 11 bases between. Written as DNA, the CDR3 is TGTGCCAGCAGTTGGGAGACAGCTGGGGAGCTGTTTTTT. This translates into CASSWETAGELFF.

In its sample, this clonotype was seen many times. CDR3 loop: CASSQRRTGLKETQYF. The DNA of the CDR3 is TGTGCCAGCAGCCAGCGCCGGACAGGGCTGAAAGAGACCCAGTACTTC. The chain combines TRBV4-2 with TRBJ2-5; 8 bases map to TRBD1. V shed 3 bases and J 3 bases; nucleotides not matched to a gene: 9. The CDR3 runs 16 residues. The V gene's germline CDR1 is LGHNA and CDR2 YNFKEQ.